This is a list of T cell receptor beta chains from one sample in a study of neurological immune-mediated disorders. MiXCR was run by TCRdb on the 5' RACE reads, yielding one entry per CDR3 protein. Here the sample spans tens of thousands of distinct CDR3 sequences, more than 4% being singletons. Sequencing input: CD4+ T cells from blood. These receptors were taken from a woman aged 40 to 50 in good health. Each CDR3 is given with its conserved first and last residue. The D gene is left open where the match is weak. For some rows the clone size is stated as once, few or many, or as a class when expanded; others skip it.

CDR3: CASSLDSGVQPQHF; DNA: TGCGCCAGCAGCTTGGATTCCGGGGTTCAGCCCCAGCATTTT; V: TRBV5-1; size: many; J: TRBJ1-5; D: NA
CDR3: CASSLDRVAQETQYF; DNA: TGTGCCAGCAGCCTAGACAGGGTTGCGCAAGAGACCCAGTACTTC; V: TRBV12-3/TRBV12-4; size: many; J: TRBJ2-5; D: TRBD1
CDR3: CASSAPGGVTDTQYF; DNA: TGCGCCAGCAGCGCGCCCGGAGGAGTCACAGATACGCAGTATTTT; V: TRBV5-1; size: many; J: TRBJ2-3; D: NA
CDR3: CASSLNRDYNSPLHF; DNA: TGCGCCAGCAGCTTGAACAGGGACTATAATTCACCCCTCCACTTT; V: TRBV5-1; size: many; J: TRBJ1-6; D: NA
CDR3: CAISDIRDISYEQYF; DNA: TGTGCCATCAGTGATATTAGGGACATCTCCTACGAGCAGTACTTC; V: TRBV10-3; size: many; J: TRBJ2-7; D: NA
CDR3: CASSEASGDNTEAFF; DNA: TGTGCCAGCAGTGAAGCGTCCGGGGATAACACTGAAGCTTTCTTT; V: TRBV6-1; size: many; J: TRBJ1-1; D: NA
CDR3: CSAKAPAGTGDSPLHF; DNA: TGCAGTGCAAAAGCGCCGGCGGGGACAGGGGATTCACCCCTCCACTTT; V: TRBV20-1; size: many; J: TRBJ1-6; D: TRBD1
CDR3: CASSLPRGGTTRTTQYF; DNA: TGTGCCAGCAGCCTCCCCCGGGGGGGGACCACGAGGACGACCCAGTACTTC; V: TRBV7-9; size: many; J: TRBJ2-5; D: TRBD2
CDR3: CASSQHQITEAFF; DNA: TGTGCCAGCAGCCAACATCAGATCACTGAAGCTTTCTTT; V: TRBV14; size: many; J: TRBJ1-1; D: NA
CDR3: CASSSLAMAQETQYF; DNA: TGTGCCAGCTCATCACTAGCGATGGCGCAAGAGACCCAGTACTTC; V: TRBV18; size: many; J: TRBJ2-5; D: TRBD2
CDR3: CASSPAGLNTEAFF; DNA: TGTGCCAGCAGCCCAGCCGGGTTGAACACTGAAGCTTTCTTT; V: TRBV28; size: many; J: TRBJ1-1; D: NA
CDR3: CSARRQGEYYGYTF; DNA: TGCAGTGCTAGACGACAGGGGGAATACTATGGCTACACCTTC; V: TRBV20-1; size: many; J: TRBJ1-2; D: TRBD1
CDR3: CASSPRSGTEAFF; DNA: TGTGCCAGCAGCCCAAGGTCGGGTACTGAAGCTTTCTTT; V: TRBV3-1; size: many; J: TRBJ1-1; D: NA
CDR3: CASSYAPGPGTEAFF; DNA: TGTGCCAGCTCATACGCCCCCGGGCCGGGCACTGAAGCTTTCTTT; V: TRBV18; size: many; J: TRBJ1-1; D: NA
CDR3: CASSSTPDNTEAFF; DNA: TGCGCCAGCAGCTCCACCCCGGACAACACTGAAGCTTTCTTT; V: TRBV5-1; size: many; J: TRBJ1-1; D: NA
CDR3: CASSLSGALDSPLHF; DNA: TGCGCCAGCAGCTTGTCAGGGGCGCTTGATTCACCCCTCCACTTT; V: TRBV5-1; size: many; J: TRBJ1-6; D: NA
CDR3: CASSLGPSGAWEQYF; DNA: TGTGCCAGCAGCTTGGGCCCCTCAGGGGCTTGGGAGCAGTACTTC; V: TRBV5-6; size: many; J: TRBJ2-7; D: NA
CDR3: CSASTTGSANEKLFF; DNA: TGCAGTGCTAGTACAACAGGGTCAGCTAATGAAAAACTGTTTTTT; V: TRBV20-1; size: many; J: TRBJ1-4; D: NA
CDR3: CASSDSLAKNIQYF; DNA: TGTGCCAGCAGCGACTCCCTAGCCAAAAACATTCAGTACTTC; V: TRBV7-2; size: many; J: TRBJ2-4; D: NA
CDR3: CASSQRNVPHFGNTIYF; DNA: TGCGCCAGCAGCCAACGGAACGTGCCCCATTTCGGAAACACCATATATTTT; V: TRBV4-1; size: many; J: TRBJ1-3; D: NA
CDR3: CASSSTGGVQPQHF; DNA: TGTGCCAGCAGCTCCACGGGAGGGGTTCAGCCCCAGCATTTT; V: TRBV11-2; size: many; J: TRBJ1-5; D: NA
CDR3: CASSFTGQGNTDTQYF; DNA: TGCGCCAGCAGCTTTACGGGACAGGGGAACACAGATACGCAGTATTTT; V: TRBV5-1; size: many; J: TRBJ2-3; D: TRBD1
CDR3: CSAGWARVEQFF; DNA: TGCAGTGCGGGGTGGGCTAGAGTTGAGCAGTTCTTC; V: TRBV20-1; size: many; J: TRBJ2-1; D: NA
CDR3: CASYRLAGGAVVHNEQFF; DNA: TGTGCCAGCTACCGACTAGCGGGGGGCGCCGTGGTGCACAATGAGCAGTTCTTC; V: TRBV12-3/TRBV12-4; size: many; J: TRBJ2-1; D: TRBD2
CDR3: CCSPEPYEQYF; DNA: TGCTGCTCGCCCGAGCCCTACGAGCAGTACTTC; V: TRBV10-1; size: many; J: TRBJ2-7; D: NA
CDR3: CASSEGGEGGYTF; DNA: TGTGCCAGCAGTGAAGGAGGCGAGGGGGGCTACACCTTC; V: TRBV6-1; size: NA; J: TRBJ1-2; D: NA
CDR3: CASSPRYNQETQYF; DNA: TGTGCCAGCAGTCCCCGGTACAACCAAGAGACCCAGTACTTC; V: TRBV27; size: many; J: TRBJ2-5; D: NA
CDR3: CASSRDGLRADTQYF; DNA: TGCGCCAGCAGCAGGGACGGCCTTCGCGCAGATACGCAGTATTTT; V: TRBV5-1; size: many; J: TRBJ2-3; D: NA
CDR3: CASSQATLAGEEYF; DNA: TGTGCCAGCAGCCAAGCCACACTAGCGGGGGAGGAGTATTTT; V: TRBV4-2; size: many; J: TRBJ2-3; D: TRBD2